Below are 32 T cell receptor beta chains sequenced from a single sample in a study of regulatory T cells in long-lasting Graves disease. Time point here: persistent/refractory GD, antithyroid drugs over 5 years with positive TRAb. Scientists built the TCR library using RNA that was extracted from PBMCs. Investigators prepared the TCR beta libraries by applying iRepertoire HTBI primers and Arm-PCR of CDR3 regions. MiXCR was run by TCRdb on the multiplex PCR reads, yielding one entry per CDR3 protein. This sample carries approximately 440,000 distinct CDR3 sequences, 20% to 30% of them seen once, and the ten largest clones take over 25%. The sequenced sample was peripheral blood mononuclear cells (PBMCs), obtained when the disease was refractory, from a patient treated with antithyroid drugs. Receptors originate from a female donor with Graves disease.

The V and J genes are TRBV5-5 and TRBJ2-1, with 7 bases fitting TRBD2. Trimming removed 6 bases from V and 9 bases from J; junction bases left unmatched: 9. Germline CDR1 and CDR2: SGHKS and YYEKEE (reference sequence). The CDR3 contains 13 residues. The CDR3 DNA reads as TGTGCCAGCAAAAAATGGCGGGAGAGTGAGCAGTTCTTC. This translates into CASKKWRESEQFF.

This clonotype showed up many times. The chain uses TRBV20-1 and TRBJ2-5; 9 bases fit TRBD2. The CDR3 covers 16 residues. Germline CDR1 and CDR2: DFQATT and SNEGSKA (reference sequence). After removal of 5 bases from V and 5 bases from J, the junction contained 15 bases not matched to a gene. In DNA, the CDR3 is TGCAGTGCTCCGAGGGGATTAGCGGGAGAGGGGGAGACCCAGTACTTC. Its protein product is CSAPRGLAGEGETQYF.

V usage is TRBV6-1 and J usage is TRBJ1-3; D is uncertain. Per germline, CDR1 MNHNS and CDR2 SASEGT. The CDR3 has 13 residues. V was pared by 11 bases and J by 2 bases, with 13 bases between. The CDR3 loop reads CAVRIGAGNTIYF. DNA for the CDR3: TGTGCCGTACGAATCGGGGCTGGAAACACCATATATTTT.

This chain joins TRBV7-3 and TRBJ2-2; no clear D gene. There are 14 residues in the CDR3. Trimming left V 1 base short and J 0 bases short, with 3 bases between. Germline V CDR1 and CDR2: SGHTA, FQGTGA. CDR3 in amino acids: CASSLMSNTGELFF. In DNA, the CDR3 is TGTGCCAGCAGCTTAATGTCGAACACCGGGGAGCTGTTTTTT.

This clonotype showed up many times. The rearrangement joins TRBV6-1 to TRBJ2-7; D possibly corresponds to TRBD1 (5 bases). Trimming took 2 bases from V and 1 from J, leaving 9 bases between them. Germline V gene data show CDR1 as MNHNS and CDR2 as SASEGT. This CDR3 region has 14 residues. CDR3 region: CASSEQTVSYEQYF. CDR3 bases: TGTGCCAGCAGTGAACAGACAGTTTCCTACGAGCAGTACTTC.

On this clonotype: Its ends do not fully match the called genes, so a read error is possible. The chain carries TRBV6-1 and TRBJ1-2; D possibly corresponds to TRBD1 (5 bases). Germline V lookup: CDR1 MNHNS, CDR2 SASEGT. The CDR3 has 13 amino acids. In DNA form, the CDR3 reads TGTGCCAGCACGGGGACGCTTGGGGATTCGACTCGTTTC. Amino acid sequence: CASTGTLGDSTRF.

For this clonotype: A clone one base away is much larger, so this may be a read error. The CDR3 region has the DNA TGTGCCAGCAGAGAAGTGAGGCTCACAGCTTTCTTT. It encodes CASREVRLTAFF. This sequence joins TRBV6-2 or TRBV6-3 and TRBJ1-1; unclear D gene. CDR1 is MNHEY, CDR2 SVGEGT, per germline. V was trimmed by 6 bases and J by 10 bases, leaving 15 bases between them. The CDR3 totals 12 residues.

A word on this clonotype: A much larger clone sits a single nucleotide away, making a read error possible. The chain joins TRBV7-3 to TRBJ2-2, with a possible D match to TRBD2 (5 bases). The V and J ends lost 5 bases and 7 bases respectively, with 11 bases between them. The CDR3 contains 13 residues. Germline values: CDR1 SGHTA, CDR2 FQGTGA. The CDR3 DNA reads TGTGCCAGCAGCCTGCGGGTGTACGGGGAGCTGTTTTTT. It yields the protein CASSLRVYGELFF.

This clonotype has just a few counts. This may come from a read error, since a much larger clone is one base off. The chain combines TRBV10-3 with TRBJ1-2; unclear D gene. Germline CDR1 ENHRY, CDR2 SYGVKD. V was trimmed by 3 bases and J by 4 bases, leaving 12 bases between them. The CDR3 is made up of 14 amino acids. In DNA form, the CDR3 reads TGTGCCATCAGTGACCTAGGGATGGGCTATGGCTACACCTTC. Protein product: CAISDLGMGYGYTF.

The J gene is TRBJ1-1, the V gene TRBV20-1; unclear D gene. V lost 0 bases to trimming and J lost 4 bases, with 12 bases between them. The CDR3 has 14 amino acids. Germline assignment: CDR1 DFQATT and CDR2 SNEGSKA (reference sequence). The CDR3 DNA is TGCAGTGCTAGAGATCCCCGGGGTTCCACTGAAGCTTTCTTT. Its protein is CSARDPRGSTEAFF.

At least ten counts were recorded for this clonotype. CDR3 amino acids: CSARPSGRTGEQYF. DNA of the CDR3: TGCAGTGCTAGACCTAGCGGGAGGACGGGCGAGCAGTACTTC. The genes are TRBV20-1 and TRBJ2-7, with TRBD2 matching over 11 bases. The germline CDR1 and CDR2 sequences are DFQATT and SNEGSKA (reference sequence). The CDR3 length is 14 residues. Trimming took 2 bases from V and 6 from J; bases not matched to a gene: 6.

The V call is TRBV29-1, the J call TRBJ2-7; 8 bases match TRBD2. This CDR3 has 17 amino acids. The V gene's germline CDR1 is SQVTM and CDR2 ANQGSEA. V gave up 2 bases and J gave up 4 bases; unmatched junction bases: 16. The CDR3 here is CSVERRKRTSRCYEQYF. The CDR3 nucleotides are TGCAGCGTTGAAAGGAGAAAGCGGACTAGCCGGTGTTACGAGCAGTACTTC.

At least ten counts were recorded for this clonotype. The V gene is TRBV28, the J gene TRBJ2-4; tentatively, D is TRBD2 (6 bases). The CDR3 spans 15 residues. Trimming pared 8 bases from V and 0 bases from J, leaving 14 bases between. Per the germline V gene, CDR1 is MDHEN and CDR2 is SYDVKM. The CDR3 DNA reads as TGTGCCAGCGTACCCCGCGGGATAGCCAAAAACATTCAGTACTTC. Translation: CASVPRGIAKNIQYF.

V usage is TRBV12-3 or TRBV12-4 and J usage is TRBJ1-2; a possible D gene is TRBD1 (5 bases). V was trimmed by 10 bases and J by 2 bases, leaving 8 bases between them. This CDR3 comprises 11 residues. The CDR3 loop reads CATRVNYGYTF. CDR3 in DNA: TGTGCCACCAGGGTAAACTATGGCTACACCTTC.

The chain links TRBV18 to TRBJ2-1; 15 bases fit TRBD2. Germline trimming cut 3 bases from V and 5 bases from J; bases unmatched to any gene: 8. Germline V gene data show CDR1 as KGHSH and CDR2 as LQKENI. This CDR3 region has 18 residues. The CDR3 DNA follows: TGTGCCAGCTCACCGCCGGGACTAGCGGGAGGTTCGAACAATGAGCAGTTCTTC. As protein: CASSPPGLAGGSNNEQFF.

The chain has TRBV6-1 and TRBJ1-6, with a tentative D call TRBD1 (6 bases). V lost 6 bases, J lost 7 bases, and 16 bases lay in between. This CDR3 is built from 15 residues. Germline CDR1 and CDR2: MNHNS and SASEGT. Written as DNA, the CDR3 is TGTGCCAGCAGAGGGGGGGCGAGGTGGAATTCACCCCTCCACTTT. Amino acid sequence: CASRGGARWNSPLHF.

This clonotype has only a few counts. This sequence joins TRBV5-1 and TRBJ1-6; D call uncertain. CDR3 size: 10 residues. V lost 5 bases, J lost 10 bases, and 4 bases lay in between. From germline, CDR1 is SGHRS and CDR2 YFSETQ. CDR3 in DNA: TGCGCCAGCAGAAGGTCACCCCTCCACTTT. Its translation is CASRRSPLHF.

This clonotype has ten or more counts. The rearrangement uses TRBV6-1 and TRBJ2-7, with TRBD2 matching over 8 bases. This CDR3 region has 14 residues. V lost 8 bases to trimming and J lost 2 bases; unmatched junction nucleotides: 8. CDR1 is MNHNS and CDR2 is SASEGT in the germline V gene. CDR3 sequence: CASGSGSGPYEQYF. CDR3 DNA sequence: TGTGCCAGCGGAAGCGGGAGTGGGCCCTACGAGCAGTACTTC.

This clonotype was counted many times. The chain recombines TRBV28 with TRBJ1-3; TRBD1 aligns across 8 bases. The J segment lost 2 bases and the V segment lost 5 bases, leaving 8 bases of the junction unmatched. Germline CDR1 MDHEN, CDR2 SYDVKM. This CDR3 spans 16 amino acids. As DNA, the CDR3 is TGTGCCAGCAGTGTGGGATTGACAGGGGCTGGAAACACCATATATTTT. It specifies CASSVGLTGAGNTIYF.

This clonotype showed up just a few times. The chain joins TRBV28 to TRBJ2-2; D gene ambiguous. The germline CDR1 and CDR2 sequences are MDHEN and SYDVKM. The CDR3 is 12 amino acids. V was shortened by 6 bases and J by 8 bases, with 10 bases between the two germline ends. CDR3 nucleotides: TGTGCCAGCAGAGAGCCGTCGGGGGAGCTGTTTTTT. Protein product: CASREPSGELFF.

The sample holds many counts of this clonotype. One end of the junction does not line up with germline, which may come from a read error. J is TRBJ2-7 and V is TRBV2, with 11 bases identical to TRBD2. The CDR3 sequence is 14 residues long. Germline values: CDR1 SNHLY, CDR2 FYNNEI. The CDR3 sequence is CARSGLAGSYEQYF. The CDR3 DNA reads TGTGCCAGAAGTGGACTAGCGGGCTCCTACGAGCAGTACTTC.

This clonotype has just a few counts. CDR3 sequence reads: CASSLMDEQYF. CDR3 in DNA: TGCGCCAGCAGCTTGATGGACGAGCAGTACTTC. This chain uses TRBV5-1 with TRBJ2-7; D unclear. V dropped 1 base and J dropped 5 bases, with 4 bases sitting between them. Germline values: CDR1 SGHRS, CDR2 YFSETQ. The CDR3 contains 11 residues.

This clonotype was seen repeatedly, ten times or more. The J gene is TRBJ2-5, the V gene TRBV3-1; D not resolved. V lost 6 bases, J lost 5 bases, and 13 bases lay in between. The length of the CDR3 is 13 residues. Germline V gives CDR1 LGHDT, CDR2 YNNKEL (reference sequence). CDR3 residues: CASSPRPAETQYF. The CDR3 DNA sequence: TGTGCCAGCAGTCCTAGACCCGCGGAGACCCAGTACTTC.

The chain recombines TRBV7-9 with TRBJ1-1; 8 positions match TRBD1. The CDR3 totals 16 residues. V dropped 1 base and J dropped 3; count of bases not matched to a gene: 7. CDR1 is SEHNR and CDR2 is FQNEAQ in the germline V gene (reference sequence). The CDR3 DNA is TGTGCCAGCAGCTTAGTGGGCAGGGGGCCGGACACTGAAGCTTTCTTT. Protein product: CASSLVGRGPDTEAFF.

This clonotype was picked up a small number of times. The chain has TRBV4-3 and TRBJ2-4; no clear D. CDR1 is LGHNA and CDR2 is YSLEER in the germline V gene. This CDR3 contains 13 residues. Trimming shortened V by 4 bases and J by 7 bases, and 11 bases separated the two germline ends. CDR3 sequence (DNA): TGCGCCAGCAGCCTGCAGGTCGGGAACATTCAGTACTTC. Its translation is CASSLQVGNIQYF.

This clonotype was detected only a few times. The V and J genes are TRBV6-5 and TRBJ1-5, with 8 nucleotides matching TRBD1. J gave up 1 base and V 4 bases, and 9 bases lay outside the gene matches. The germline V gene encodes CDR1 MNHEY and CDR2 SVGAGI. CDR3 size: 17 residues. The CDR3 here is CASSSKPGQASNQPQHF. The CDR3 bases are TGTGCCAGCAGTTCTAAACCGGGACAGGCAAGCAATCAGCCCCAGCATTTT.

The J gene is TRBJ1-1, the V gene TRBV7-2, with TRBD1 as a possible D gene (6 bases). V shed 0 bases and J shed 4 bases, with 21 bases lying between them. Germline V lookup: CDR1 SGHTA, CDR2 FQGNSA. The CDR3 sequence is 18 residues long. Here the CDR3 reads CASSLARTVGVGLTEAFF. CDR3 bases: TGTGCCAGCAGCTTAGCACGGACAGTTGGGGTTGGACTCACTGAAGCTTTCTTT.

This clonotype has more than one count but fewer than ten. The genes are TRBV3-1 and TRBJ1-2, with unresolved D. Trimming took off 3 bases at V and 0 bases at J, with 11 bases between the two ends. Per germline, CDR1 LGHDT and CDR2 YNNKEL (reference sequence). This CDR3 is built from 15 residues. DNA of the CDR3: TGTGCCAGCAGCCAGTCCGTGGGATCTAACTATGGCTACACCTTC. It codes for CASSQSVGSNYGYTF.

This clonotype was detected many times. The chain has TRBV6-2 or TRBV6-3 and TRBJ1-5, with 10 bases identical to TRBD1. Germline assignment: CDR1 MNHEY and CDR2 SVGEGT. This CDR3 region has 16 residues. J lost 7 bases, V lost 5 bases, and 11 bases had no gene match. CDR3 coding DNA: TGTGCCAGCAGTCCTCCTACCGGACAGGGGGACCAGCCCCAGCATTTT. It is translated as CASSPPTGQGDQPQHF.

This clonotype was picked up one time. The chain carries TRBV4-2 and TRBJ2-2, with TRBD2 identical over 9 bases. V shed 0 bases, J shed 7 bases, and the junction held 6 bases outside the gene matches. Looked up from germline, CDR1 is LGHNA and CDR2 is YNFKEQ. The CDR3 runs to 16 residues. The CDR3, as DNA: TGTGCCAGCAGCCAAGATATAGCGGGAGCGGGCGGGGAGCTGTTTTTT. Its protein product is CASSQDIAGAGGELFF.

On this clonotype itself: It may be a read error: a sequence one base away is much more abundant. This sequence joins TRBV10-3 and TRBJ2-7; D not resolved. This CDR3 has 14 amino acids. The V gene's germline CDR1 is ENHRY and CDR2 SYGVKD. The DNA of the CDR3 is TGTGCCACAAAAGGTCGTCAGCGATCCTACGAGCGGTACTTC. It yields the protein CATKGRQRSYERYF.

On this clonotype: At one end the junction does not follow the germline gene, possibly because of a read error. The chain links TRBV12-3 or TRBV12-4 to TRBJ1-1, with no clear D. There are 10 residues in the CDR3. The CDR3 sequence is CASSYTEASF. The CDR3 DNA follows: TGTGCCAGCAGTTACACTGAAGCTTCCTTT.